These 29 T cell receptor beta chains came from one sample sequenced in a study of T cells in Graves' hyperthyroidism and ophthalmopathy. Researchers took RNA transcripts and amplified the TCR beta CDR3 regions from them. The HTBI primer set was used in a first-round RT-PCR of the TCR CDR3. Via MiXCR, TCRdb re-called the multiplex PCR reads, giving one row per CDR3 protein. Seen here are some 550,000 distinct CDR3 sequences, less than 25% observed once, and the top ten hold more than 20%. The sequencing input was blood. These TCRs come from a man aged 18 to 29 with Graves' hyperthyroidism.

Many counts were recorded for this clonotype. The genes are TRBV2 and TRBJ1-2, with a possible D match to TRBD1 (6 bases). Per germline, CDR1 SNHLY and CDR2 FYNNEI. The CDR3 loop spans 13 amino acids. Trimming pared 6 bases from V and 7 bases from J, leaving 15 bases between. CDR3 amino acids: CASRVEGVLGYTF. CDR3 sequence (DNA): TGTGCCAGCAGAGTGGAGGGGGTTCTTGGCTACACCTTC.

This clonotype was detected a few times. V usage is TRBV29-1 and J usage is TRBJ1-5, with 10 bases matching TRBD1. There are 13 residues in the CDR3. The V segment lost 4 bases and the J segment 7 bases; nucleotides outside the gene matches: 4. Germline V gene lookup returns CDR1 SQVTM and CDR2 ANQGSEA. The CDR3 here is CSVGQGARQPQHF. The CDR3 DNA reads as TGCAGCGTTGGACAGGGGGCAAGACAGCCCCAGCATTTT.

This clonotype was found a few times. The chain carries TRBV6-5 and TRBJ2-7; perhaps TRBD1 as D (5 bases). This CDR3 has 12 residues. With 3 bases removed from V and 6 bases from J, the gap between germline ends came to 9 bases. Germline V gene lookup returns CDR1 MNHEY and CDR2 SVGAGI. The CDR3 sequence is CASSYAGFEQYF. In nucleotides, the CDR3 is TGTGCCAGCAGTTATGCAGGGTTCGAGCAGTACTTC.

This chain links TRBV12-3 or TRBV12-4 with TRBJ2-5; D unresolved. With 5 bases removed from V and 4 bases from J, the gap between germline ends came to 11 bases. This CDR3 spans 13 amino acids. CDR3 protein: CASSHPIGETQYF. CDR3 bases: TGTGCCAGCAGTCACCCTATAGGAGAGACCCAGTACTTC.

The V call is TRBV25-1, the J call TRBJ1-5; possibly TRBD1 for D (5 bases). Germline V gives CDR1 MGHDK, CDR2 SYGVNS. The CDR3 has 14 residues. The V and J ends lost 7 bases and 1 base respectively, with 11 bases between them. CDR3 amino acids: CASTSTESNQPQHF. CDR3 DNA: TGTGCCAGCACCTCGACAGAAAGCAATCAGCCCCAGCATTTT. Combining the CDR3 with reference TRBV25-1 and TRBJ1-5 gives the whole variable domain EADIYQTPRYLVIGTGKKITLECSQTMGHDKMYWYQQDPGMELHLIHYSYGVNSTEKGDLSSESTVSRIRTEHFPLTLESARPSHTSQYLCASTSTESNQPQHFGDGTRLSIL.

This clonotype was detected once. V and J are TRBV28 and TRBJ1-5; the D gene is possibly TRBD1 (6 bases). The germline gives CDR1 MDHEN, CDR2 SYDVKM. The ends were cut back, 6 bases at V and 7 bases at J, with 13 bases in the middle. The CDR3 loop spans 13 amino acids. CDR3 sequence reads: CASRPGGLQPQHF. The CDR3 bases are TGTGCCAGCAGACCTGGGGGGCTACAGCCCCAGCATTTT. Complete variable domain (other parts from reference TRBV28 and TRBJ1-5): DVKVTQSSRYLVKRTGEKVFLECVQDMDHENMFWYRQDPGLGLRLIYFSYDVKMKEKGDIPEGYSVSREKKERFSLILESASTNQTSMYLCASRPGGLQPQHFGDGTRLSIL.

This clonotype occurred a few times. CDR3 amino acids: CASSLALWGVRNTEAFF. CDR3 nucleotide sequence: TGTGCCAGCAGCTTAGCTCTTTGGGGGGTGAGAAACACTGAAGCTTTCTTT. This sequence joins TRBV11-2 and TRBJ1-1, with a weak D call TRBD1 (5 bases). The germline V gene encodes CDR1 SGHAT and CDR2 FQNNGV. V gave up 1 base and J gave up 2 bases, with 17 bases separating them. This CDR3 contains 17 residues.

V and J are TRBV6-1 and TRBJ2-4; 9 bases are shared with TRBD1. There are 16 residues in the CDR3. CDR1 and CDR2 from the germline V gene are MNHNS and SASEGT. With 8 bases clipped from V and 2 bases from J, the junction kept 10 bases outside the gene matches. The CDR3 loop is CASPAGQGKTKNIQYF. The CDR3 region has the DNA TGTGCCAGCCCGGCGGGACAGGGAAAGACCAAAAACATTCAGTACTTC.

The chain joins TRBV20-1 to TRBJ1-1; tentatively, D is TRBD1 (5 bases). The CDR3 extends over 12 amino acids. The germline CDR1 and CDR2 sequences are DFQATT and SNEGSKA (reference sequence). V gave up 1 base and J gave up 3 bases, with 6 bases separating them. CDR3 nucleotides: TGCAGTGCTAGAGGACAGTACACTGAAGCTTTCTTT. Its protein product is CSARGQYTEAFF.

The chain is built from TRBV2 and TRBJ2-7; 10 bases are shared with TRBD1. V lost 5 bases and J lost 5; bases outside the gene matches: 9. Germline assignment: CDR1 SNHLY and CDR2 FYNNEI. This CDR3 is 15 amino acids long. CDR3 DNA: TGTGCCAGCAGTATTTCCGGGACAGGGGTAAACGAGCAGTACTTC. This gives the protein CASSISGTGVNEQYF.

This rearrangement joins TRBV20-1 to TRBJ2-7, with 10 bases that match TRBD2. Germline trimming cut 5 bases from V and 0 bases from J; bases unmatched to any gene: 7. CDR3 length equals 15 residues. Per germline, CDR1 DFQATT and CDR2 SNEGSKA (reference sequence). The CDR3 DNA reads TGCAGTGCTTTCGAGCGGGGGGGCCTCTCCTACGAGCAGTACTTC. Encoded protein: CSAFERGGLSYEQYF.

This clonotype was seen at least ten times. The J gene is TRBJ1-6, the V gene TRBV12-3 or TRBV12-4; D is unclear. V lost 6 bases and J lost 6, with 12 bases in between. The CDR3 loop spans 14 amino acids. Here the CDR3 reads CASRFPGFNSPLHF. DNA for the CDR3: TGTGCCAGCAGATTCCCGGGGTTTAATTCACCCCTCCACTTT.

This clonotype was seen ten or more times. This chain uses TRBV20-1 with TRBJ1-2; the D is unclear. Trimming pared 2 bases from V and 2 bases from J, leaving 9 bases between. The CDR3 loop spans 13 amino acids. Looked up from germline, CDR1 is DFQATT and CDR2 is SNEGSKA (reference sequence). CDR3 DNA: TGCAGTGCTAGACAAGGACCGAACTATGGCTACACCTTC. Translated, it gives CSARQGPNYGYTF.

This sequence joins TRBV5-8 and TRBJ1-2; D remains ambiguous. Per germline, CDR1 SGHTS and CDR2 YDEGEE. The CDR3 has 15 amino acids. V was clipped by 1 base and J by 0 bases, with 10 bases between them. The CDR3 sequence: CASSLMAAANYGYTF. CDR3 nucleotides: TGTGCCAGCAGCTTGATGGCAGCAGCTAACTATGGCTACACCTTC.

This clonotype was picked up many times. The chain combines TRBV12-5 with TRBJ1-1; D gene uncertain. V was cut by 7 bases and J by 11 bases, with 14 bases left in between. Looked up from germline, CDR1 is LGHNT and CDR2 is FRNRAP. CDR3 length equals 11 residues. The CDR3 sequence is CASASSVEAFF. The CDR3 DNA reads as TGTGCTAGTGCCTCCAGCGTGGAGGCTTTCTTT.

Comment on this clonotype: A much more abundant neighbour one base away suggests this may be a read error. The chain combines TRBV5-1 with TRBJ2-5, with a possible D match to TRBD2 (5 bases). The CDR3 spans 16 residues. Trimming pared 4 bases from V and 8 bases from J, leaving 24 bases between. Germline CDR1 SGHRS, CDR2 YFSETQ. The CDR3: CASSRGGGAMADTQYF. Written as DNA, the CDR3 is TGCGCCAGCAGCCGAGGTGGAGGAGCAATGGCAGATACCCAGTACTTC.

This clonotype was seen ten or more times. The chain uses TRBV19 and TRBJ2-7; D not resolved. Per the germline V gene, CDR1 is LNHDA and CDR2 is SQIVND (reference sequence). Trimming took 2 bases from V and 2 from J, leaving 10 bases between them. This CDR3 is 14 amino acids long. CDR3 bases: TGTGCCAGTAGTATAACCGGCAGCCCCTACGAGCAGTACTTC. Protein: CASSITGSPYEQYF.

In this sample, this clonotype turned up many times. The rearrangement joins TRBV6-6 to TRBJ1-1; D is unclear. Trimming removed 6 bases from V and 1 base from J, with 12 bases in between. CDR3 length: 14 amino acids. The germline gives CDR1 MNHNY, CDR2 SVGAGI (reference sequence). CDR3 loop: CASRFTQRNTEAFF. CDR3 DNA sequence: TGTGCCAGCAGGTTCACCCAGCGGAACACTGAAGCTTTCTTT.

The table lists this clonotype with many counts. The chain carries TRBV6-1 and TRBJ1-1; 8 bases are shared with TRBD1. The ends lost 6 bases at V and 5 bases at J; junction bases unmatched: 8. Germline CDR1 reads MNHNS; CDR2 reads SASEGT. This CDR3 has 14 amino acids. The CDR3 loop reads CASRLDRVDTEAFF. In DNA form, the CDR3 reads TGTGCCAGCAGGCTGGACAGGGTAGATACTGAAGCTTTCTTT.

This clonotype occurred many times. The chain links TRBV12-3 or TRBV12-4 to TRBJ2-2, with 8 bases identical to TRBD1. The CDR3 extends over 18 amino acids. The junction had 12 bases not matched to a gene; V was cut back by 5 bases and J by 1 base. CDR3 sequence: CASSPGQGLLGNTGELFF. The CDR3 DNA reads TGTGCCAGCAGTCCCGGACAGGGCCTCTTGGGGAACACCGGGGAGCTGTTTTTT.

The chain has TRBV12-3 or TRBV12-4 and TRBJ2-1; maybe TRBD2 (5 bases). V gave up 5 bases and J gave up 6 bases, with 17 bases separating them. The CDR3 totals 15 residues. The CDR3 spells CASSEPGRAFNEQFF. Written as DNA, the CDR3 is TGTGCCAGCAGTGAGCCGGGAAGAGCCTTCAATGAGCAGTTCTTC.

This clonotype appeared many times. The chain joins TRBV11-2 to TRBJ2-7; 10 bases line up with TRBD1. The germline gives CDR1 SGHAT, CDR2 FQNNGV. The CDR3 totals 13 residues. The V segment lost 3 bases and the J segment 5 bases; nucleotides outside the gene matches: 1. This CDR3 is CASSFGQGDEQYF. CDR3 DNA: TGTGCCAGCAGCTTTGGACAGGGGGACGAGCAGTACTTC.

The V gene is TRBV30, the J gene TRBJ1-2, with D uncertain. V lost 2 bases and J 3 bases, leaving 13 bases between the germline ends. This CDR3 has 14 residues. The V gene's germline CDR1 is GTSNPN and CDR2 SVGIG (reference sequence). Here the CDR3 DNA reads TGTGCCTGGAGTCTTCCAGGTTTGGACTATGGCTACACCTTC. It specifies CAWSLPGLDYGYTF.

Comments on this clonotype: This may come from a read error, since a much larger clone is one base off. V usage is TRBV7-8 and J usage is TRBJ2-7; 10 bases align to TRBD1. Per the germline V gene, CDR1 is SGHVS and CDR2 is FQNEAQ. The CDR3 spans 12 residues. V trimming: 4 bases; J trimming: 6 bases; junction bases outside the gene matches: 0. DNA for the CDR3: TGTGCCAGCAGCTGGACAGGGGGCGAGCAGTACGTC. The encoded protein is CASSWTGGEQYV.

This clonotype was detected ten times or more. The gene calls are TRBV19 and TRBJ1-2, with D hard to call. Looked up from germline, CDR1 is LNHDA and CDR2 is SQIVND (reference sequence). V lost 3 bases, J lost 5 bases, and 10 bases lay in between. CDR3 length: 13 amino acids. As DNA, the CDR3 is TGTGCCAGTAGTATCGGGCGGAGTTATGGCTACACCTTC. Translation: CASSIGRSYGYTF.

The chain recombines TRBV29-1 with TRBJ1-5; 9 bases align to TRBD1. Germline CDR1 reads SQVTM; CDR2 reads ANQGSEA. V was pared by 6 bases and J by 5 bases, with 2 bases of the junction left unmatched. This CDR3 has 12 residues. CDR3 sequence (DNA): TGCAGCGTCGGGGACAGGGATCAGCCCCAGCATTTT. This gives the protein CSVGDRDQPQHF.

As regards this clonotype: An end of the junction does not agree with germline; a read error may underlie this. J is TRBJ2-5 and V is TRBV15; perhaps TRBD2 as D (5 bases). Germline V gene data show CDR1 as LNHNV and CDR2 as YYDKDF (reference sequence). CDR3 size: 16 residues. This CDR3 reads CATGREPGTLGETQYF. CDR3 bases: TGTGCCACCGGCAGAGAACCGGGAACTCTGGGAGAGACCCAGTACTTC. Based on the CDR3 plus reference TRBV15 and TRBJ2-5, the full variable domain is DAMVIQNPRYQVTQFGKPVTLSCSQTLNHNVMYWYQQKSSQAPKLLFHYYDKDFNNEADTPDNFQSRRPNTSFCFLDIRSPGLGDTAMYLCATGREPGTLGETQYFGPGTRLLVL.

This chain uses TRBV2 with TRBJ1-6; D might be TRBD1 (6 bases). The CDR3 runs to 15 residues. Trimming took 8 bases from V and 6 from J, leaving 17 bases between them. Germline V gene data show CDR1 as SNHLY and CDR2 as FYNNEI. CDR3 in amino acids: CASRNPGHSNSPLHF. The CDR3 coding sequence is TGTGCCAGCCGAAATCCGGGACATAGTAATTCACCCCTCCACTTT.

This clonotype was seen ten or more times. J is TRBJ1-2 and V is TRBV12-3 or TRBV12-4, with no clear D. The V gene lost 6 bases and the J gene lost 8 bases, with 16 bases spanning the gap. There are 13 residues in the CDR3. The CDR3 bases are TGTGCCAGCAGCTCCCCGGTTTACCGCGGCTACACCTTC. This codes for CASSSPVYRGYTF.